Listed here are 9 T cell receptor beta chains from one sample, sequenced in a study of identical twins. TCRdb re-derived calls from the 5' RACE reads in MiXCR, one entry per CDR3 protein. The sample lists hundreds of thousands of distinct CDR3 sequences, 21% occurring once. This sample was shared with a second study, whose subject was T cells expressing NK-cell markers.

The sample consisted of PBMCs. These receptors were obtained from a woman aged 18-29 years in good health.

This clonotype has a count of ten or more. The rearrangement links TRBV7-9 to TRBJ1-6; D unresolved. The CDR3 has 12 residues. The V gene lost 6 bases and the J gene lost 10 bases, with 10 bases spanning the gap. The germline V gene has CDR1 SEHNR and CDR2 FQNEAQ (reference sequence). The CDR3 here is CASSLGGSPLHF. In DNA form, the CDR3 reads TGTGCCAGCAGTTTGGGAGGCTCACCCCTCCACTTT.

This clonotype appeared a few times. The rearrangement joins TRBV5-1 to TRBJ2-7, with TRBD1 identical over 7 bases. In germline, CDR1 is SGHRS, CDR2 YFSETQ. The length of the CDR3 is 14 residues. The junction had 4 bases not matched to a gene; V was cut back by 3 bases and J by 1 base. This CDR3 reads CASSWGQNSYEQYF. Here the CDR3 DNA reads TGCGCCAGCAGCTGGGGACAGAATTCCTACGAGCAGTACTTC.

The table lists this clonotype with many counts. The chain has TRBV12-3 or TRBV12-4 and TRBJ1-1; 7 bases align to TRBD1. The CDR3 is made up of 14 amino acids. Trimming removed 7 bases from V and 5 bases from J; junction bases left unmatched: 10. The CDR3 bases are TGTGCCAGCAACAAGGACAGGATGGGTACTGAAGCTTTCTTT. Protein: CASNKDRMGTEAFF.

This clonotype was counted only a few times. The chain recombines TRBV12-3 or TRBV12-4 with TRBJ2-3; no clear D. This CDR3 spans 14 amino acids. V was clipped by 2 bases and J by 0 bases, with 6 bases between them. This CDR3 reads CASSLQQSTDTQYF. The CDR3 DNA sequence: TGTGCCAGCAGTTTACAGCAGAGCACAGATACGCAGTATTTT.

This clonotype was seen more than once but under ten times. The chain uses TRBV7-9 and TRBJ1-1; the match to TRBD1 covers 8 bases. V shed 5 bases and J 5 bases; nucleotides not matched to a gene: 4. The germline gives CDR1 SEHNR, CDR2 FQNEAQ (reference sequence). The CDR3 extends over 13 amino acids. DNA of the CDR3: TGTGCCAGCAGCCGACAGGGGCCTACTGAAGCTTTCTTT. It codes for CASSRQGPTEAFF.

This clonotype came up many times. The chain links TRBV6-2 or TRBV6-3 to TRBJ2-7, with D hard to call. Germline assignment: CDR1 MNHEY and CDR2 SVGEGT. The CDR3 has 11 amino acids. Trimming took off 8 bases at V and 3 bases at J, with 8 bases between the two ends. DNA of the CDR3: TGTGCCAGCCAAGCCTACTACGAGCAGTACTTC. Its translation is CASQAYYEQYF.

The chain is built from TRBV7-9 and TRBJ1-6; 10 bases map to TRBD1. The CDR3 is 16 amino acids. The germline gives CDR1 SEHNR, CDR2 FQNEAQ (reference sequence). The J segment lost 10 bases and the V segment lost 3 bases, leaving 9 bases of the junction unmatched. For the CDR3, the DNA is TGTGCCAGCAGCTTCCTCTCCGGGACAGGGGCGTCACCCCTCCACTTT. It codes for CASSFLSGTGASPLHF.

This clonotype was counted at least ten times. The chain has TRBV27 and TRBJ1-2; maybe TRBD1 (6 bases). Trimming took off 6 bases at V and 6 bases at J, with 11 bases between the two ends. CDR1 is MNHEY and CDR2 is SMNVEV in the germline V gene (reference sequence). CDR3 size: 12 residues. The CDR3 sequence is CASRSGENGYTF. The CDR3 region has the DNA TGTGCCAGCAGGTCAGGGGAGAATGGCTACACCTTC.

V gene TRBV30 combines with J gene TRBJ2-3; D remains ambiguous. This CDR3 is 12 amino acids long. Deletions cut 2 bases from V and 3 bases from J, with 6 bases between. Germline V gene data show CDR1 as GTSNPN and CDR2 as SVGIG (reference sequence). The CDR3 bases are TGTGCCTGGAGTCCGGAAACAGATACGCAGTATTTT. Its protein product is CAWSPETDTQYF. The whole variable domain, remainder taken from reference TRBV30 and TRBJ2-3, is SQTIHQWPATLVQPVGSPLSLECTVEGTSNPNLYWYRQAAGRGLQLLFYSVGIGQISSEVPQNLSASRPQDRQFILSSKKLLLSDSGFYLCAWSPETDTQYFGPGTRLTVL.